The present TCR beta chain was sequenced within a study of T cell repertoires in cytomegalovirus infection. At the level of the study: It was the public TCR beta signatures that indicated both CMV infection and matching HLA type.

Using its own MiXCR run on the reads, TCRdb lists one record per CDR3 protein. Among about 920,000 distinct CDR3 sequences, approximately 33% were seen once, and the ten largest hold about an eighth. CDR3 length: 14 residues. Germline trimming cut 2 bases from V and 1 base from J; bases unmatched to any gene: 1. Germline CDR1 reads MNHNY; CDR2 reads SVGAGI (reference sequence). This clonotype was recorded at least ten times. What it binds is not known. General study findings and limits: Public TCR beta family frequency separated CMV-and-HLA carriers, including in an independent cohort.

Source: cultured CD8+ T cells from PBMCs, taken from culture after CMV antigen stimulation. The chain has TRBV6-6 and TRBJ1-2; 7 bases align to TRBD1. This clonotype was sampled from a human donor in good health (CMV status not recorded). Some clones in this sample may be carry-over from other donors' samples. In DNA form, the CDR3 reads TGTGCCAGCAGTTACGGGACAGTTAACTATGGCTACACCTTC. Translation: CASSYGTVNYGYTF.